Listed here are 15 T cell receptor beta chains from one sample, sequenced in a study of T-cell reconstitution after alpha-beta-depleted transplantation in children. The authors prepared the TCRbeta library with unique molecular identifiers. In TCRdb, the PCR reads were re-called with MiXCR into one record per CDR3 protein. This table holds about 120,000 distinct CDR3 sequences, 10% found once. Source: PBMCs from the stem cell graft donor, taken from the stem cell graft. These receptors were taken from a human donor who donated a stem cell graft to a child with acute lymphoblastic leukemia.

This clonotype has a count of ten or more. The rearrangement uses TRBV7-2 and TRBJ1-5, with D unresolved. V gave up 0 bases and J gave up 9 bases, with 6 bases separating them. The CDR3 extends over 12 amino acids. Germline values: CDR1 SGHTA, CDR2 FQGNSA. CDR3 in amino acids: CASSLARGPQHF. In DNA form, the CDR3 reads TGTGCCAGCAGCTTAGCTCGAGGGCCCCAGCATTTT.

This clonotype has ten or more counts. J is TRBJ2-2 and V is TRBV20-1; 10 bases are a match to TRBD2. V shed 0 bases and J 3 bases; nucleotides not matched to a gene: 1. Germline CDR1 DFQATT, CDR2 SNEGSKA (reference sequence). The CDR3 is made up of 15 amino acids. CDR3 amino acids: CSARDLAGDTGELFF. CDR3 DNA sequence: TGCAGTGCTAGAGATCTAGCGGGAGACACCGGGGAGCTGTTTTTT.

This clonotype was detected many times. The CDR3 is CASSVTVNSPLHF. The CDR3 DNA reads TGTGCCAGCAGCGTTACGGTTAATTCACCCCTCCACTTT. This chain connects TRBV7-8 to TRBJ1-6; D is undetermined. The V end lost 5 bases, the J end lost 6 bases, and 8 bases lay between the germline ends. The germline V gene encodes CDR1 SGHVS and CDR2 FQNEAQ. The CDR3 is 13 amino acids.

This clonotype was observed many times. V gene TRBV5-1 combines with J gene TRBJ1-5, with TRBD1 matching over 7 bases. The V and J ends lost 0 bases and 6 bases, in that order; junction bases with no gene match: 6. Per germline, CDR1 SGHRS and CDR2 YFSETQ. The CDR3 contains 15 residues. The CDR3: CASSLDRGGGQPQHF. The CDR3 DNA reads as TGCGCCAGCAGCTTGGACAGGGGAGGGGGTCAGCCCCAGCATTTT.

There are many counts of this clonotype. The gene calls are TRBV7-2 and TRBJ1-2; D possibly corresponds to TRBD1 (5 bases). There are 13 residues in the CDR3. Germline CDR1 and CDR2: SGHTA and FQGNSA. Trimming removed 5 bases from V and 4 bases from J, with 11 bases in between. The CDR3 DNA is TGTGCCAGCAGCCTCGAGAGGGGCTATGGCTACACCTTC. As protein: CASSLERGYGYTF.

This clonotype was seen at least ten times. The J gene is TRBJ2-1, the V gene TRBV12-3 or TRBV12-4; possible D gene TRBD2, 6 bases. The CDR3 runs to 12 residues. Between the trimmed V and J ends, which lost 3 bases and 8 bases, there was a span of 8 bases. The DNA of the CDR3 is TGTGCCAGCAGTTTCAAGCGGGATGAGCAGTTCTTC. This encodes CASSFKRDEQFF.

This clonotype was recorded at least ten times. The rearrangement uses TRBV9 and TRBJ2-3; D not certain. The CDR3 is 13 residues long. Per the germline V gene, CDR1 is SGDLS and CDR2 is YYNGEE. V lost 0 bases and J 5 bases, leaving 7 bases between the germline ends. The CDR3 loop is CASSVGWGDTQYF. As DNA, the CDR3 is TGTGCCAGCAGCGTAGGGTGGGGAGATACGCAGTATTTT.

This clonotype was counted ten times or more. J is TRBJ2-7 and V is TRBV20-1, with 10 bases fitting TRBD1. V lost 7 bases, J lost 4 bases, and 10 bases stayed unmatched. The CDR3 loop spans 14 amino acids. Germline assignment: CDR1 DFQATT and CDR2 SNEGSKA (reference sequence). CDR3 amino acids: CSVHRDRGGYEQYF. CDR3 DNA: TGCAGTGTCCATCGGGACAGGGGCGGATACGAGCAGTACTTC.

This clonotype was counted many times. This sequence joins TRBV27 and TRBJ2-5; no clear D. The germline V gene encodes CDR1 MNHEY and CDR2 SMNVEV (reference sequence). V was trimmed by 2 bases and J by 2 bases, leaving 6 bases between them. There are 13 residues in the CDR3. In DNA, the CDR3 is TGTGCCAGCAGTTTAAGGGCTCAAGAGACCCAGTACTTC. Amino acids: CASSLRAQETQYF.

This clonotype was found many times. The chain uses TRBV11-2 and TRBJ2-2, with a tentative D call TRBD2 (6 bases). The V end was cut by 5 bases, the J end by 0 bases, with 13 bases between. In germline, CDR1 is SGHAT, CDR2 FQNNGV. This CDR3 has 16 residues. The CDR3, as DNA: TGTGCCAGCAGCCGAGACGGGGGTCCGAACACCGGGGAGCTGTTTTTT. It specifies CASSRDGGPNTGELFF.

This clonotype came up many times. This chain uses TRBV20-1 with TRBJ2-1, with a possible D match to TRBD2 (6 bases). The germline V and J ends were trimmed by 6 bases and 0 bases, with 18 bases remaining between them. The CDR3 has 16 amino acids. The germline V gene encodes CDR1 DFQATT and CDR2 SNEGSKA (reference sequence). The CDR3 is CSAGGAGGSSYNEQFF. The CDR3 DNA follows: TGCAGTGCAGGTGGGGCCGGGGGAAGCTCCTACAATGAGCAGTTCTTC.

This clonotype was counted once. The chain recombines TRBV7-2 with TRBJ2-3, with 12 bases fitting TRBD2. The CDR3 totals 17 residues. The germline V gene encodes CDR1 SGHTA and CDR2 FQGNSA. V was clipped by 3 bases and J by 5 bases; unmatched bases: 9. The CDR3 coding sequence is TGTGCCAGCAGCTTCCTAGCGGGGGGGCCCGGAGGAGATACGCAGTATTTT. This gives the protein CASSFLAGGPGGDTQYF.

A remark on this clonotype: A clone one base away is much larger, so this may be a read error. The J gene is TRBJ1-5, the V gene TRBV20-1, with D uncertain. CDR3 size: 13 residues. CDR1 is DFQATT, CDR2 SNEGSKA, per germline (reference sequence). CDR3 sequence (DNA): TGCAGTGCTAGGGCCGGAAGGGATCAGCCCCATCATTTT. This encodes CSARAGRDQPHHF.

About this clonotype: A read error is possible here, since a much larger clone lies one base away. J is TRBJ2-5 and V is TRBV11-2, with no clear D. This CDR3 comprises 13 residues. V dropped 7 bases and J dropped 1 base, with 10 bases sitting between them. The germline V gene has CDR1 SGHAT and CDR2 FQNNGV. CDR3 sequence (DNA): TGTGCCAGCATCTTCGAGGCCCAAGAGACCCAGTACTTC. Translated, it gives CASIFEAQETQYF.

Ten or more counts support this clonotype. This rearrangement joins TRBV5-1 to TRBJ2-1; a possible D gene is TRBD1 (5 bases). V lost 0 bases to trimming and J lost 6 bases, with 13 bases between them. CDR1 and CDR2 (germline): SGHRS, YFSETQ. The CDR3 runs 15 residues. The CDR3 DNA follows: TGCGCCAGCAGCTTGGGCAGGGAAGTAGGCAATGAGCAGTTCTTC. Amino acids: CASSLGREVGNEQFF.